This is a list of T cell receptor beta chains from one sample in a study of Ad26.COV2.S vaccination and SARS-CoV-2 variants. TCRdb's table, derived via immunoSEQ multiplex PCR, lists solely in-frame clones and lacks some. The sample lists hundreds of thousands of clones, 89% occurring once. This material consisted of peripheral blood, taken in a trial of Ad26.COV2.S vaccine versus placebo. These receptors were taken from a person between 18 and 65 years old who received the Ad26.COV2.S COVID-19 vaccine or a placebo. CDR3s include the opening cysteine and the closing phenylalanine or tryptophan. D genes are given only for firm matches. For some rows the clone size is stated as once, few or many, or as a class when expanded; others skip it.

TRBD1,NA,TRBJ2-6,TRBV5-1,TGCGCCAGCAGCTTCCCGGGACAGACATCCCCACTCTCTGGGGCCAACGTCCTGACTTTC,CASSFPGQTSPLSGANVLTF
NA,NA,TRBJ1-2,TRBV5-4,TGTGCCAGCAGCTTGGCCCTGGGGGCAGATGGCTACACCTTC,CASSLALGADGYTF
TRBD1,few,TRBJ1-2,TRBV28,TGTGCCAGCAGGTTCACCGGGACAGGGGGGATCTATGGCTACACCTTC,CASRFTGTGGIYGYTF
TRBD1,NA,TRBJ1-6,TRBV6-4,TGTGCCAGCAGTAAGAGACAGGGCTATTCACCCCTCCACTTT,CASSKRQGYSPLHF
NA,NA,TRBJ1-5,TRBV23-1,TGCGCCAGCAGTCAATCTGGGGTCGCGAATAGCAATCAGCCCCAGCATTTT,CASSQSGVANSNQPQHF
NA,NA,TRBJ1-5,TRBV5-1,TGCGCCAGCAGCTTGGGTCGGAATCAGCCCCAGCATTTT,CASSLGRNQPQHF
NA,NA,TRBJ1-1,TRBV7-8,TGTGCCAGTCGCCTCGGGCTGGCCACTGAAGCTTTCTTT,CASRLGLATEAFF
NA,NA,TRBJ2-3,TRBV9,TGTGCCAGCAGCGTAGGGGCAGGGTTTCTGGATACGCAGTATTTT,CASSVGAGFLDTQYF
TRBD2,NA,TRBJ2-2,TRBV5-1,TGCGCCAGCAGCTCAACGACTAGCGGGGCTGGGGAGCTGTTTTTT,CASSSTTSGAGELFF
NA,once,TRBJ2-6,TRBV7-2,TGTGCCAGCAGCTTAGTTGGGACCTCCGGGGCCAACGTCCTGACTTTC,CASSLVGTSGANVLTF
TRBD1,NA,TRBJ2-3,TRBV7-8,TGTGCCACCTGCTGTCCAGGGGCCGAGGGGGCCACAGATACGCAGTATTTT,CATCCPGAEGATDTQYF
TRBD2,NA,TRBJ2-1,TRBV5-1,TGCGCCAGCAGCCATCCGACTAGCGGGGGGGCCGACTCCTACAATGAGCAGTTCTTC,CASSHPTSGGADSYNEQFF
NA,NA,TRBJ2-5,TRBV1,TGCACCAGCAGGTTGGCGGGACTACCCCAAGAGACCCAGTACTTC,CTSRLAGLPQETQYF
NA,NA,TRBJ2-5,TRBV7-2,TGTGCCAGCAGCTTAAGGGTGCGGGGGCACCAAGAGACCCAGTACTTC,CASSLRVRGHQETQYF
NA,NA,TRBJ1-5,TRBV4-1,TGCGCCAGCAGCCACCTCGTAGTTCCGGATCAGCCCCAGCATTTT,CASSHLVVPDQPQHF
NA,NA,TRBJ2-3,TRBV3-1/TRBV3-2,TGTGCCAGCAGCCAGGTTGGGGCAGATACGCAGTATTTT,CASSQVGADTQYF
NA,NA,TRBJ1-2,TRBV28,TGTGCCAGCAGTAGTCGAGGGTATGGCTACACCTTC,CASSSRGYGYTF
NA,NA,TRBJ1-5,TRBV5-5,TGTGCCAGCAGCTTGAGGCGCGGGGATCAGCCCCAGCATTTT,CASSLRRGDQPQHF
TRBD1,NA,TRBJ2-3,TRBV5-3,TGTGCCAGAAGCCAGGGACAGAGCACAGATACGCAGTATTTT,CARSQGQSTDTQYF
TRBD2,NA,TRBJ2-4,TRBV5-1,TGCGCCAGCAGCCCCCTGATAGCGGGAGTAAACATTCAGTACTTC,CASSPLIAGVNIQYF
TRBD1,NA,TRBJ1-1,TRBV19,TGTGCCAGTATTCCAGGACAGGGTGAAGCTTTCTTT,CASIPGQGEAFF
NA,NA,TRBJ1-5,TRBV7-2,TGTGCCAGCAGCTTATATCCTGATCAGCCCCAGCATTTT,CASSLYPDQPQHF
NA,NA,TRBJ2-1,TRBV9,TGTGCCAGCAGCGTCGGACTGGACTACAATGAGCAGTTCTTC,CASSVGLDYNEQFF
TRBD1,NA,TRBJ2-3,TRBV7-2,TGTGCCAGCAGCCGGGACAGGGGAGGGGATACGCAGTATTTT,CASSRDRGGDTQYF
NA,NA,TRBJ2-1,TRBV19,TGTGCCAGTACCTGTCTAGAGCAGTTCTTC,CASTCLEQFF
TRBD1,once,TRBJ1-1,TRBV6-5,TGTGCCAGCAGTCTTCGACAGGGAGGGACTGAAGCTTTCTTT,CASSLRQGGTEAFF